These 29 T cell receptor beta chains were all obtained from the same sample, sequenced in a study of T-cell reconstitution after alpha-beta-depleted transplantation in children. This sample's TCRbeta library carried unique molecular identifier barcodes. TCRdb called the PCR reads again in MiXCR, with one record for every CDR3 protein. The table records 200,000 to 250,000 distinct CDR3 sequences, around 9.9% of them present only once. This sample comprised PBMCs, obtained before TCRalphabeta/CD19-depleted stem cell transplant. The receptor source for this set is a child less than two years old with acute myeloid leukemia, due to receive a stem cell transplant.

This clonotype was seen ten or more times. J is TRBJ2-3 and V is TRBV7-6; 8 bases agree with TRBD2. V was pared by 1 base and J by 2 bases, with 11 bases of the junction left unmatched. This CDR3 contains 18 residues. Germline loops: CDR1 SGHVS, CDR2 FNYEAQ. CDR3 sequence (DNA): TGTGCCAGCAGCTTAGGGGTAGCGGGATGGGTACACACAGATACGCAGTATTTT. It is translated as CASSLGVAGWVHTDTQYF.

About this clonotype itself: A much larger clone sits a single nucleotide away, making a read error possible. The chain has TRBV5-1 and TRBJ2-3; possible D gene TRBD2, 5 bases. The V end lost 7 bases, the J end lost 6 bases, and 12 bases lay between the germline ends. This CDR3 region has 12 residues. Germline V lookup: CDR1 SGHRS, CDR2 YFSETQ. Written as DNA, the CDR3 is TGCGCCAGCGGCGTGTGGGAGGATACGCAGTATTTT. Protein product: CASGVWEDTQYF.

This clonotype was seen ten or more times. The CDR3 is CASKRAGNYEQYF. In DNA form, the CDR3 reads TGTGCCTCCAAACGGGCGGGGAACTACGAGCAGTACTTC. The J gene is TRBJ2-7, the V gene TRBV28; a possible D gene is TRBD2 (6 bases). Trimming cost V 11 bases and J 3 bases, with 17 bases left between them. Germline V gives CDR1 MDHEN, CDR2 SYDVKM. The length of the CDR3 is 13 residues.

This clonotype was seen many times. The chain carries TRBV24-1 and TRBJ2-2, with D perhaps matching TRBD1 (5 bases). CDR3 length: 14 amino acids. CDR1 KGHDR and CDR2 SFDVKD come from the germline V gene. V lost 7 bases, J lost 3 bases, and 11 bases lay in between. The CDR3 region has the DNA TGTGCCACCAGCGAGACAGAATACACCGGGGAGCTGTTTTTT. Translating it yields CATSETEYTGELFF.

Comments on this clonotype: This sequence may be a read error, since a much larger clone differs from it by one base. This chain joins TRBV3-1 and TRBJ2-7, with no clear D. The germline gives CDR1 LGHDT, CDR2 YNNKEL (reference sequence). The length of the CDR3 is 18 residues. CDR3 residues: CACSQEDFRSAFSYEQYF. DNA of the CDR3: TGTGCCTGCAGCCAAGAGGATTTTCGCAGCGCGTTCTCCTACGAGCAGTACTTC.

This clonotype was detected only a few times. This chain connects TRBV12-3 or TRBV12-4 to TRBJ2-2, with D tentatively TRBD1 or TRBD2 (5 bases each). The CDR3 contains 16 residues. Trimming took 6 bases from V and 4 from J, leaving 18 bases between them. DNA for the CDR3: TGTGCCAGCAGACCCCGACGAGGGGCGGGCACCGGGGAGCTGTTTTTT. Protein sequence: CASRPRRGAGTGELFF.

With regard to this clonotype: One end of the junction fails to match germline, which may point to a read error. The chain joins TRBV5-1 to TRBJ2-5; 11 bases are shared with TRBD2. Germline loops: CDR1 SGHRS, CDR2 YFSETQ. The CDR3 sequence is 14 residues long. CDR3 DNA sequence: TGCACCAGCAGCTCACTAGCGGGGGAAGAGACCCAGTACTTC. Amino acid sequence: CTSSSLAGEETQYF. Using reference TRBV5-1 and TRBJ2-5 for the parts outside the CDR3, the full variable domain is KAGVTQTPRYLIKTRGQQVTLSCSPISGHRSVSWYQQTPGQGLQFLFEYFSETQRNKGNFPGRFSGRQFSNSRSEMNVSTLELGDSALYLCTSSSLAGEETQYFGPGTRLLVL.

This clonotype was detected once. A junction end diverges from the germline sequence, so it may reflect a read error. J is TRBJ2-2 and V is TRBV7-3; D is undetermined. The V gene's germline CDR1 is SGHTA and CDR2 FQGTGA. The CDR3 runs 14 residues. The CDR3 region is CASTRATNAGELFF. The CDR3, as DNA: TGTGCTAGCACTCGGGCGACGAACGCCGGGGAGCTGTTTTTT.

Note on this clonotype: This sequence may be a read error, since a much larger clone differs from it by one base. This chain joins TRBV25-1 and TRBJ2-1; the D is unclear. This CDR3 is built from 11 residues. Germline V CDR1 and CDR2: MGHDK, SYGVNS. CDR3 in amino acids: CASSERDKQLF. As DNA, the CDR3 is TGTGCCAGCAGTGAAAGGGATAAGCAGCTCTTC.

Ten or more counts support this clonotype. J is TRBJ2-1 and V is TRBV4-1; D is perhaps TRBD1 (6 bases). Germline V gene data show CDR1 as MGHRA and CDR2 as YSYEKL. There are 16 residues in the CDR3. Deletions cut 4 bases from V and 7 bases from J, with 20 bases between. The CDR3 DNA follows: TGCGCCAGCAGCCCGACATCTCCTGACAGGAGGAATGAGCAGTTCTTC. Protein sequence: CASSPTSPDRRNEQFF.

Of note for this clonotype: A much more abundant neighbour one base away suggests this may be a read error. The chain links TRBV5-1 to TRBJ2-7; the match to TRBD2 covers 8 bases. This CDR3 has 15 residues. The germline CDR1 and CDR2 sequences are SGHRS and YFSETQ. Trimming removed 1 base from V and 6 bases from J; junction bases left unmatched: 9. CDR3: CASSLSTSGGGEQYF. CDR3 nucleotide sequence: TGCGCCAGCAGCTTGTCAACTAGCGGTGGCGGCGAGCAGTACTTC.

Many counts were recorded for this clonotype. The chain uses TRBV5-1 and TRBJ1-6, with TRBD1 matching over 7 bases. Germline lookup yields CDR1 SGHRS and CDR2 YFSETQ. This CDR3 is 15 amino acids long. J lost 5 bases, V lost 1 base, and 3 bases had no gene match. For the CDR3, the DNA is TGCGCCAGCAGCTTGAGGGACAGCGATAATTCACCCCTCCACTTT. Encoded protein: CASSLRDSDNSPLHF.

This clonotype was observed many times. This sequence joins TRBV6-4 and TRBJ1-5; unclear D gene. This CDR3 spans 13 amino acids. V gave up 3 bases and J gave up 3 bases, with 6 bases separating them. The germline V gene encodes CDR1 MRHNA and CDR2 SNTAGT. The CDR3 protein is CASSEQFNQPQHF. CDR3 coding DNA: TGTGCCAGCAGTGAACAATTCAATCAGCCCCAGCATTTT.

This clonotype has ten or more counts. This chain joins TRBV24-1 and TRBJ2-5; the D is unclear. V shed 3 bases and J shed 1 base, with 11 bases lying between them. Germline loops: CDR1 KGHDR, CDR2 SFDVKD. The CDR3 totals 15 residues. CDR3 in amino acids: CATSDPDRVQETQYF. The CDR3, as DNA: TGTGCCACCAGTGATCCCGACCGAGTCCAAGAGACCCAGTACTTC.

At least ten counts were recorded for this clonotype. The chain links TRBV20-1 to TRBJ2-7; TRBD1 agrees at 10 bases. V shed 5 bases and J 6 bases; nucleotides not matched to a gene: 10. The germline V gene has CDR1 DFQATT and CDR2 SNEGSKA (reference sequence). The CDR3 is made up of 14 amino acids. CDR3: CSADRDRGHPEQYF. CDR3 sequence (DNA): TGCAGTGCTGACCGGGACAGGGGTCATCCCGAGCAGTACTTC.

This clonotype turned up a few times. This chain joins TRBV20-1 and TRBJ1-1; D ambiguous. CDR1 and CDR2 (germline): DFQATT, SNEGSKA (reference sequence). The CDR3 consists of 13 residues. V was pared by 2 bases and J by 1 base, with 8 bases between. The CDR3 is CSARLSGNTEAFF. The CDR3 bases are TGCAGTGCTAGATTGTCGGGGAACACTGAAGCTTTCTTT.

This clonotype showed up many times. This chain links TRBV3-1 with TRBJ2-1; no clear D. This CDR3 has 11 residues. V dropped 3 bases and J dropped 7 bases, with 4 bases sitting between them. Germline V lookup: CDR1 LGHDT, CDR2 YNNKEL (reference sequence). The CDR3 sequence: CASSHVNEQFF. DNA for the CDR3: TGTGCCAGCAGCCACGTTAATGAGCAGTTCTTC.

This clonotype was found many times. This chain joins TRBV20-1 and TRBJ1-1; 10 nucleotides align to TRBD1. After removal of 2 bases from V and 5 bases from J, the junction contained 5 bases not matched to a gene. The CDR3 extends over 14 amino acids. Germline values: CDR1 DFQATT, CDR2 SNEGSKA (reference sequence). Written as DNA, the CDR3 is TGCAGTGCTAGAATGGACAGGGGGGGGACTGAAGCTTTCTTT. Amino acids: CSARMDRGGTEAFF.

The table lists this clonotype with many counts. J is TRBJ2-6 and V is TRBV5-1; 8 nucleotides line up with TRBD2. Trimming removed 5 bases from V and 4 bases from J; junction bases left unmatched: 14. Germline V gives CDR1 SGHRS, CDR2 YFSETQ. The CDR3 loop spans 18 amino acids. Written as DNA, the CDR3 is TGCGCCAGCAGAATCAGCGGGAGAGAGGGTTCCGGGGCCAACGTCCTGACTTTC. Translation gives CASRISGREGSGANVLTF.

This clonotype was counted at least ten times. This sequence joins TRBV20-1 and TRBJ2-5; no clear D gene. The V gene's germline CDR1 is DFQATT and CDR2 SNEGSKA (reference sequence). V was shortened by 6 bases and J by 7 bases, with 12 bases between the two germline ends. CDR3 length: 11 amino acids. CDR3 protein: CSARLGVTQYF. The DNA for the CDR3 is TGCAGTGCACGTCTAGGAGTGACCCAGTACTTC.

This clonotype was recorded many times. This rearrangement joins TRBV7-9 to TRBJ2-1; the match to TRBD2 covers 11 bases. With 2 bases clipped from V and 4 bases from J, the junction kept 7 bases outside the gene matches. Germline V gives CDR1 SEHNR, CDR2 FQNEAQ (reference sequence). The CDR3 runs 17 residues. This CDR3 reads CASSLPDGTSGYNEQFF. As DNA, the CDR3 is TGTGCCAGCAGCTTACCCGATGGGACTAGCGGTTACAATGAGCAGTTCTTC.

The CDR3 is CASTDDDEQFF. DNA of the CDR3: TGTGCCAGCACAGACGACGATGAGCAGTTCTTC. This chain uses TRBV28 with TRBJ2-1; D remains unclear. Looked up from germline, CDR1 is MDHEN and CDR2 is SYDVKM. There are 11 residues in the CDR3. The V and J ends lost 7 bases and 8 bases respectively, with 9 bases between them.

This clonotype was seen at least ten times. This sequence joins TRBV28 and TRBJ2-7, with 13 bases aligning to TRBD2. The CDR3 loop spans 14 amino acids. Germline lookup yields CDR1 MDHEN and CDR2 SYDVKM. With 7 bases clipped from V and 3 bases from J, the junction kept 3 bases outside the gene matches. The CDR3 nucleotides read TGTGCCAGCACCCGGACTAGCGGGAGCTACGAGCAGTACTTC. This codes for CASTRTSGSYEQYF. The whole variable domain, remainder taken from reference TRBV28 and TRBJ2-7, is DVKVTQSSRYLVKRTGEKVFLECVQDMDHENMFWYRQDPGLGLRLIYFSYDVKMKEKGDIPEGYSVSREKKERFSLILESASTNQTSMYLCASTRTSGSYEQYFGPGTRLTVT.

This clonotype was observed many times. The rearrangement uses TRBV12-3 or TRBV12-4 and TRBJ2-1, with 11 bases that match TRBD2. V shed 5 bases and J 8 bases; nucleotides not matched to a gene: 14. CDR3 length: 17 residues. This chain's CDR3 is CASSLRLAGGTSDEQFF. CDR3 nucleotide sequence: TGTGCCAGCAGTCTGCGCTTAGCGGGAGGGACGTCAGATGAGCAGTTCTTC.

Many counts were recorded for this clonotype. The chain's CDR3 is CASSQTSVAKNIQYF. In nucleotides, the CDR3 is TGTGCCAGCAGTCAGACTAGCGTAGCCAAAAACATTCAGTACTTC. V gene TRBV28 combines with J gene TRBJ2-4, with 8 bases aligning to TRBD2. Germline V gene sequence: CDR1 MDHEN, CDR2 SYDVKM. The CDR3 loop spans 15 amino acids. Losses at the gene ends were 5 bases for V and 0 bases for J; bases not matched to a gene: 3.

This clonotype was counted many times. J is TRBJ2-3 and V is TRBV12-3 or TRBV12-4; 12 bases align to TRBD2. The CDR3 totals 14 residues. J was trimmed by 3 bases and V by 5 bases; bases with no gene match: 0. CDR3 amino acids: CASSGLAGTDTQYF. CDR3 sequence (DNA): TGTGCCAGCAGTGGACTAGCGGGGACAGATACGCAGTATTTT.

This sequence joins TRBV20-1 and TRBJ2-7; D not certain. Trimming removed 3 bases at V and 7 bases at J, with 16 bases between. CDR3 length: 13 residues. The germline gives CDR1 DFQATT, CDR2 SNEGSKA (reference sequence). CDR3 in DNA: TGCAGTGCTAGTCTCGGTTTGGTTAGGGAGCAGTACTTC. It yields the protein CSASLGLVREQYF.

In this sample, this clonotype turned up many times. V gene TRBV15 combines with J gene TRBJ2-1; no definite D call. Trimming removed 3 bases at V and 3 bases at J, with 12 bases between. The CDR3 spans 15 residues. Germline V gene lookup returns CDR1 LNHNV and CDR2 YYDKDF (reference sequence). The CDR3 loop is CATSRVVGVYNEQFF. For the CDR3, the DNA is TGTGCCACCAGCAGGGTGGTGGGTGTCTACAATGAGCAGTTCTTC.

This clonotype was detected many times. The rearrangement links TRBV15 to TRBJ2-7; D might be TRBD2 (6 bases). There are 13 residues in the CDR3. Germline CDR1 reads LNHNV; CDR2 reads YYDKDF (reference sequence). V was shortened by 3 bases and J by 2 bases, with 8 bases between the two germline ends. This CDR3 reads CATSSGGTYEQYF. Here the CDR3 DNA reads TGTGCCACCAGCAGTGGGGGGACCTACGAGCAGTACTTC.